The source of this T cell receptor beta chain is a study of blood T cell repertoires in COVID-19. Overall study context: There were acute and convalescent COVID-19 samples, and they came from the United States, Italy and Spain. From T cells, B-cell-depleted T cells, or PBMCs came the material, which was cDNA or gDNA.

This clone was observed a handful of times. The method was immunoSEQ multiplex PCR; TCRdb's version includes in-frame clones alone and lacks a portion of them. Among tens of thousands of clones listed, around four fifths were seen once. The CDR3 runs 15 residues. Deletions cut 0 bases from V and 4 bases from J, with 10 bases between. The germline V gene has CDR1 ENHRY and CDR2 SYGVKD. What was sequenced was peripheral blood. The V and J genes are TRBV10-3 and TRBJ1-5; possible D gene TRBD1, 6 bases. This TCR derives from a man in his sixties or seventies with acute or convalescent COVID-19. The CDR3 sequence is CAISESAGANQPQHF. The CDR3 DNA follows: TGTGCCATCAGTGAGTCGGCAGGGGCAAATCAGCCCCAGCATTTT.